A selection of T cell receptor beta chains follows, all from one sample in a study of Tregs in tolerant kidney transplant recipients. Profiling relied on immunoSEQ multiplex PCR, and the TCRdb table lists in-frame clones only, not all of them. The sample carries over 50,000 clones, over 70% recorded once. Sequencing input: CD4+ T cells from blood. The receptor set was obtained from a human donor in good health. Both conserved end residues are part of each CDR3. D genes are given only for firm matches. For some rows the clone size is stated as once, few or many, or as a class when expanded; others skip it.

v_call,j_call,clone_size,d_call,cdr3_aa,cdr3_nt
TRBV9,TRBJ2-2,NA,NA,CASSVGPGELFF,TGTGCCAGCAGCGTAGGTCCGGGGGAGCTGTTTTTT
TRBV9,TRBJ2-1,NA,NA,CASSVDGYNEQFF,TGTGCCAGCAGCGTAGACGGATACAATGAGCAGTTCTTC
TRBV11-2,TRBJ2-5,NA,NA,CASSLDVRETQYF,TGTGCCAGCAGCTTAGATGTGAGAGAGACCCAGTACTTC
TRBV5-1,TRBJ2-3,NA,NA,CASSLDLGLRTDTQYF,TGCGCCAGCAGCTTGGACCTGGGACTCCGCACAGATACGCAGTATTTT
TRBV19,TRBJ2-7,NA,TRBD1,CASSIGTGQRSSYEQYF,TGTGCCAGTAGTATAGGGACAGGGCAAAGGAGCTCCTACGAGCAGTACTTC
TRBV6-1,TRBJ1-1,many,TRBD1,CASSAIRTGGSTEAFF,TGTGCCAGCAGTGCCATCAGGACAGGAGGGTCCACTGAAGCTTTCTTT
TRBV2,TRBJ1-4,medium-sized,NA,CASRPVANEKLFF,TGTGCCAGCCGCCCGGTAGCTAATGAAAAACTGTTTTTT
TRBV7-2,TRBJ2-1,few,TRBD2,CASSSWGLADYNEQFF,TGTGCCAGCAGCTCCTGGGGACTAGCGGACTACAATGAGCAGTTCTTC
TRBV10-3,TRBJ2-3,NA,NA,CAIGGGARGLSTDTQYF,TGTGCCATCGGGGGAGGTGCCAGGGGTCTGAGCACAGATACGCAGTATTTT
TRBV30,TRBJ1-5,once,NA,CAWSQAGDQPQHF,TGTGCCTGGAGTCAGGCAGGGGATCAGCCCCAGCATTTT
TRBV2,TRBJ2-5,NA,NA,CASLRQGGETQYF,TGTGCCAGCCTGCGGCAGGGCGGGGAGACCCAGTACTTC
TRBV5-1,TRBJ1-1,once,TRBD1,CASSPDRVGLTEAFF,TGCGCCAGCAGCCCAGACAGGGTCGGGTTGACTGAAGCTTTCTTT
TRBV4-1,TRBJ2-7,NA,NA,CASSQDSPSSYEQYF,TGCGCCAGCAGCCAAGATAGCCCTAGCTCCTACGAGCAGTACTTC
TRBV27,TRBJ1-2,NA,NA,CASSGGAWDYGYTF,TGTGCCAGCAGTGGGGGGGCATGGGACTATGGCTACACCTTC
TRBV5-6,TRBJ1-2,medium-sized,NA,CASSLDAHPYGYTF,TGTGCCAGCAGCTTGGATGCGCATCCCTATGGCTACACCTTC
TRBV6-1,TRBJ1-6,NA,TRBD1,CASSGTGNGSPLHF,TGTGCCAGCAGCGGGACAGGAAACGGTTCACCCCTCCACTTT
TRBV7-8,TRBJ2-3,NA,NA,CASSHLGGTDTQYF,TGTGCCAGCAGCCATCTGGGGGGCACAGATACGCAGTATTTT
TRBV7-9,TRBJ2-5,NA,NA,CASSLVAAVGTQYF,TGTGCCAGCAGCTTAGTAGCGGCTGTCGGGACCCAGTACTTC
TRBV29-1,TRBJ2-1,once,TRBD2,CSVEWGRAGGHNEQFF,TGCAGCGTTGAATGGGGACGGGCGGGGGGCCACAATGAGCAGTTCTTC
TRBV29-1,TRBJ2-7,NA,TRBD2,CSVGLVSAYEQYF,TGCAGCGTGGGACTAGTCTCCGCCTACGAGCAGTACTTC
TRBV6-1,TRBJ2-2,NA,TRBD2,CASSETSGGTNTGELFF,TGTGCCAGCAGTGAGACTAGCGGGGGAACGAACACCGGGGAGCTGTTTTTT